This T cell receptor beta chain was obtained from a study of blood T cell repertoires in COVID-19. Study information: T cells, B-cell-depleted T cells, or PBMCs supplied cDNA or gDNA.

Germline V CDR1 and CDR2: SGHTA, FQGNSA. CDR3 length: 13 amino acids. The V and J ends lost 6 bases and 10 bases respectively, with 18 bases between them. As originally analysed: The assay estimated nucleated cells by amplifying reference gene primers. Profiling relied on immunoSEQ multiplex PCR, and the TCRdb table lists in-frame clones only, not all of them. Clone size and the V and J calls come from that table; the DNA yielded D and trimming. The table includes some 280,000 clones, approximately 86% detected once. The chain is built from TRBV7-2 and TRBJ1-1; maybe TRBD1 (6 bases). This clonotype originated in a woman between 45 and 60 years old with active or convalescent COVID-19. Sequencing was done on a sample of peripheral blood. The CDR3 nucleotides read TGTGCCAGCAGAACTAACAGGGCCCCGGGAGCTTTCTTT. It codes for CASRTNRAPGAFF.